These 30 T cell receptor beta chains were all obtained from the same sample, sequenced in a study of Tregs in tolerant kidney transplant recipients. Mixed chimerism was transient after nonmyeloablative marrow transplants from related graft donors. Using immunoSEQ multiplex PCR, the repertoire was profiled, and TCRdb retains in-frame clones only, with some absent. Of approximately 90,000 clones in the sample, under 95% were seen once. The specimen was CD4+ T cells from blood (PBMCs), collected 12 months after the transplant. Receptors were obtained from a human patient who received a combined kidney and bone marrow transplant. Part of the T cell pool may stem from the graft donor.

This clone appeared once. CDR3 sequence reads: CASSPGAAQFRADTQYF. The CDR3 nucleotides are TGTGCCAGCAGCCCGGGAGCAGCCCAATTTAGGGCAGATACGCAGTATTTT. The rearrangement joins TRBV7-8 to TRBJ2-3, with D possibly TRBD2 on 6 matching bases. This CDR3 contains 17 residues. Trimming removed 5 bases at V and 4 bases at J, with 22 bases between. Germline V lookup: CDR1 SGHVS, CDR2 FQNEAQ.

This chain joins TRBV19 and TRBJ1-5; a possible D gene is TRBD1 (6 bases). The CDR3 has 15 residues. The germline V and J ends were trimmed by 9 bases and 0 bases, with 15 bases remaining between them. CDR1 LNHDA and CDR2 SQIVND come from the germline V gene (reference sequence). CDR3 nucleotide sequence: TGTGCCAGCAGAAGACAGGTCGTTAGCAATCAGCCCCAGCATTTT. Translating it yields CASRRQVVSNQPQHF.

The rearrangement links TRBV7-7 to TRBJ2-3, with 12 bases fitting TRBD2. The ends lost 2 bases at V and 4 bases at J; junction bases unmatched: 4. The length of the CDR3 is 16 residues. Germline V gives CDR1 SSHAT, CDR2 FNYEAQ (reference sequence). CDR3 in DNA: TGTGCCAGCAGCTTAATTGCTAGCGGGAGGGCAGATACGCAGTATTTT. Protein: CASSLIASGRADTQYF.

The rearrangement links TRBV5-1 to TRBJ2-3, with a weak D call TRBD1 (6 bases). Germline V lookup: CDR1 SGHRS, CDR2 YFSETQ. CDR3 size: 13 residues. The V end was cut by 5 bases, the J end by 5 bases, with 12 bases between. Here the CDR3 DNA reads TGCGCCAGCAGTACAGGGAATGTAGATACGCAGTATTTT. Residues: CASSTGNVDTQYF.

The chain uses TRBV6-1 and TRBJ2-3, with D uncertain. Looked up from germline, CDR1 is MNHNS and CDR2 is SASEGT. The CDR3 sequence is 14 residues long. Trimming cost V 5 bases and J 0 bases, with 9 bases left between them. Written as DNA, the CDR3 is TGTGCCAGCAGTTTACTTTCTAGCACAGATACGCAGTATTTT. This sequence encodes CASSLLSSTDTQYF.

On this clone: Other nucleotide sequences from this sample produce the same CDR3. The V gene is TRBV7-2, the J gene TRBJ2-5; 9 positions agree with TRBD2. In germline, CDR1 is SGHTA, CDR2 FQGNSA. Trimming at V came to 5 bases and at J to 1 base, leaving 5 bases not matched to a gene. The CDR3 spans 15 residues. The CDR3 reads CASSNGLASQETQYF. CDR3 coding DNA: TGTGCCAGCAGCAACGGACTAGCGAGCCAAGAGACCCAGTACTTC.

The rearrangement links TRBV13 to TRBJ1-5, with D perhaps TRBD1 (6 bases). V dropped 2 bases and J dropped 2 bases, with 16 bases sitting between them. Germline CDR1 is PRHDT and CDR2 is FYEKMQ (reference sequence). The CDR3 is 17 residues long. The CDR3 sequence is CASSLSSWGHGNQPQHF. As DNA, the CDR3 is TGTGCCAGCAGCTTAAGTAGTTGGGGGCATGGCAATCAGCCCCAGCATTTT.

J is TRBJ2-5 and V is TRBV5-6; the D gene is possibly TRBD1 (6 bases). The CDR3 loop spans 13 amino acids. Germline V CDR1 and CDR2: SGHDT, YYEEEE. The V gene lost 2 bases and the J gene lost 5 bases, with 10 bases spanning the gap. The CDR3, as DNA: TGTGCCAGCAGCTTACAGGGCGTTGAGACCCAGTACTTC. Translating it yields CASSLQGVETQYF. Combining the CDR3 with reference TRBV5-6 and TRBJ2-5 gives the whole variable domain DAGVTQSPTHLIKTRGQQVTLRCSPKSGHDTVSWYQQALGQGPQFIFQYYEEEERQRGNFPDRFSGHQFPNYSSELNVNALLLGDSALYLCASSLQGVETQYFGPGTRLLVL.

The chain combines TRBV30 with TRBJ1-3, with TRBD1 identical over 9 bases. The CDR3 contains 16 residues. Germline assignment: CDR1 GTSNPN and CDR2 SVGIG (reference sequence). V gave up 2 bases and J gave up 8 bases; unmatched junction bases: 13. The CDR3 sequence: CAWSRGDRDTGDTIYF. The DNA of the CDR3 is TGTGCCTGGAGTCGAGGGGACAGGGACACTGGGGACACCATATATTTT.

Only one count was recorded for this clone. V gene TRBV5-1 combines with J gene TRBJ2-7; TRBD1 matches at 12 bases. The CDR3 covers 19 residues. The V segment lost 1 base and the J segment 6 bases; nucleotides outside the gene matches: 17. Germline values: CDR1 SGHRS, CDR2 YFSETQ. DNA of the CDR3: TGCGCCAGCAGCTTGTTGGTCCGGGACAGGGGGCTTTTTGGGGGCGAGCAGTACTTC. Amino acid sequence: CASSLLVRDRGLFGGEQYF.

The genes are TRBV2 and TRBJ1-2, with a possible D match to TRBD1 (5 bases). Between the trimmed V and J ends, which lost 6 bases and 7 bases, there was a span of 18 bases. The CDR3 contains 14 residues. CDR1 is SNHLY and CDR2 is FYNNEI in the germline V gene. This CDR3 reads CASRSHSPGFGYTF. The CDR3 DNA follows: TGTGCCAGCAGATCACACTCTCCAGGGTTTGGCTACACCTTC.

V gene TRBV7-9 combines with J gene TRBJ1-6, with D unclear. Germline CDR1 SEHNR, CDR2 FQNEAQ (reference sequence). V lost 1 base, J lost 9 bases, and 7 bases lay in between. The CDR3 sequence is 13 residues long. CDR3 protein: CASSLDLSSPLHF. In nucleotides, the CDR3 is TGTGCCAGCAGCTTAGATCTGAGTTCACCCCTCCACTTT.

This chain joins TRBV13 and TRBJ2-2; 13 bases agree with TRBD2. Unmatched junction bases numbered 7, after V lost 4 bases and J lost 5 bases. The germline V gene has CDR1 PRHDT and CDR2 FYEKMQ (reference sequence). This CDR3 is 17 amino acids long. This CDR3 is CASSSSTSGRWTGELFF. CDR3 nucleotides: TGTGCCAGCAGCTCCTCGACTAGCGGGAGGTGGACCGGGGAGCTGTTTTTT.

V is TRBV18 and J is TRBJ1-1, with a tentative D call TRBD1 (5 bases). CDR1 KGHSH and CDR2 LQKENI come from the germline V gene. With 6 bases removed from V and 7 bases from J, the gap between germline ends came to 15 bases. The CDR3 length is 13 residues. This CDR3 reads CASSSDLGGEAFF. The CDR3, as DNA: TGTGCCAGCTCGTCTGACCTGGGGGGTGAAGCTTTCTTT.

The chain couples TRBV7-2 to TRBJ2-1, with 8 bases matching TRBD1. This CDR3 contains 15 residues. Germline CDR1 SGHTA, CDR2 FQGNSA. J was trimmed by 0 bases and V by 6 bases; bases with no gene match: 4. The CDR3 loop reads CASSPTGGSYNEQFF. For the CDR3, the DNA is TGTGCCAGCAGTCCTACAGGGGGCTCCTACAATGAGCAGTTCTTC.

The gene calls are TRBV5-6 and TRBJ2-3; D not resolved. Between the trimmed V and J ends, which lost 1 base and 2 bases, there was a span of 8 bases. The CDR3 runs to 14 residues. CDR1 and CDR2 (germline): SGHDT, YYEEEE. The CDR3 protein is CASSLIQPTDTQYF. In nucleotides, the CDR3 is TGTGCCAGCAGCTTGATACAGCCCACAGATACGCAGTATTTT.

The gene calls are TRBV30 and TRBJ1-1; no definite D call. Germline V gives CDR1 GTSNPN, CDR2 SVGIG (reference sequence). Trimming cost V 0 bases and J 7 bases, with 12 bases left between them. The CDR3 consists of 13 residues. The DNA for the CDR3 is TGTGCCTGGAGTGTACATTCCGCCCTTGAAGCTTTCTTT. Protein: CAWSVHSALEAFF.

V and J are TRBV19 and TRBJ2-1, with TRBD2 matching over 9 bases. CDR1 LNHDA and CDR2 SQIVND come from the germline V gene (reference sequence). Trimming took 6 bases from V and 6 from J; bases not matched to a gene: 6. The CDR3 loop spans 14 amino acids. The CDR3, as DNA: TGTGCCAGTAGCGGGGGCGGGGGGGCCAATGAGCAGTTCTTC. Encoded protein: CASSGGGGANEQFF. Full variable domain (rest looked up from reference TRBV19 and TRBJ2-1): DGGITQSPKYLFRKEGQNVTLSCEQNLNHDAMYWYRQDPGQGLRLIYYSQIVNDFQKGDIAEGYSVSREKKESFPLTVTSAQKNPTAFYLCASSGGGGANEQFFGPGTRLTVL.

This clone has just one count. V gene TRBV11-2 combines with J gene TRBJ1-2; D ambiguous. The germline V gene has CDR1 SGHAT and CDR2 FQNNGV. V was shortened by 1 base and J by 7 bases, with 13 bases between the two germline ends. The CDR3 covers 14 residues. The CDR3 reads CASSLGFVRVGYTF. In nucleotides, the CDR3 is TGTGCCAGCAGCTTAGGGTTTGTGAGGGTTGGCTACACCTTC.

The rearrangement links TRBV19 to TRBJ1-2, with 7 nucleotides matching TRBD1. V dropped 3 bases and J dropped 2; count of bases not matched to a gene: 3. CDR3 length: 14 amino acids. Germline CDR1 and CDR2: LNHDA and SQIVND (reference sequence). CDR3 sequence (DNA): TGTGCCAGTAGTATGACAGGGACCAACTATGGCTACACCTTC. It yields the protein CASSMTGTNYGYTF.

The V call is TRBV4-1, the J call TRBJ1-5; a possible D gene is TRBD1 (6 bases). Germline V gene lookup returns CDR1 MGHRA and CDR2 YSYEKL. Trimming pared 0 bases from V and 9 bases from J, leaving 27 bases between. CDR3 length: 19 residues. The CDR3: CASSQEAGIRDILGGPQHF. The CDR3 DNA reads TGCGCCAGCAGCCAAGAAGCCGGGATCCGGGACATCCTTGGCGGGCCCCAGCATTTT.

The V call is TRBV19, the J call TRBJ2-7; 8 nucleotides match TRBD2. Unmatched junction bases numbered 14, after V lost 5 bases and J lost 2 bases. Looked up from germline, CDR1 is LNHDA and CDR2 is SQIVND (reference sequence). The CDR3 length is 17 residues. In DNA, the CDR3 is TGTGCCAGTAGTCCCCGGTTGTCAGCGGGGGCCGCCTACGAGCAGTACTTC. This encodes CASSPRLSAGAAYEQYF.

The genes are TRBV7-3 and TRBJ2-1; 12 bases fit TRBD1. The V gene end was trimmed by 4 bases and the J gene end by 8 bases; junction bases not matched to a gene: 9. Per the germline V gene, CDR1 is SGHTA and CDR2 is FQGTGA. The CDR3 runs 16 residues. For the CDR3, the DNA is TGTGCCAGCAGCTCCAGACCGGGACAGGGGGCATATGAGCAGTTCTTC. Its protein is CASSSRPGQGAYEQFF.

The J gene is TRBJ1-1, the V gene TRBV19, with unresolved D. The CDR3 loop spans 15 amino acids. V lost 6 bases to trimming and J lost 0 bases, with 14 bases between them. The germline V gene encodes CDR1 LNHDA and CDR2 SQIVND (reference sequence). The CDR3 region is CASRWGVAVNTEAFF. The CDR3 DNA reads TGTGCCAGTAGGTGGGGAGTAGCGGTGAACACTGAAGCTTTCTTT. The whole variable domain, filled in from reference TRBV19 and TRBJ1-1, reads DGGITQSPKYLFRKEGQNVTLSCEQNLNHDAMYWYRQDPGQGLRLIYYSQIVNDFQKGDIAEGYSVSREKKESFPLTVTSAQKNPTAFYLCASRWGVAVNTEAFFGQGTRLTVV.

This sequence joins TRBV5-1 and TRBJ2-5; 8 bases are a match to TRBD2. The V gene's germline CDR1 is SGHRS and CDR2 YFSETQ. V shed 1 base and J 3 bases; nucleotides not matched to a gene: 14. The CDR3 sequence is 18 residues long. The chain's CDR3 is CASSLRKGRLAREETQYF. CDR3 bases: TGCGCCAGCAGCTTGAGAAAAGGCAGACTAGCGAGAGAAGAGACCCAGTACTTC.

Written as DNA, the CDR3 is TGCGCCAGCAGATCTGTCCGGGGGACTGAAGCTTTCTTT. It yields the protein CASRSVRGTEAFF. The chain joins TRBV4-3 to TRBJ1-1; TRBD1 is a possible D gene (5 bases). Germline V gives CDR1 LGHNA, CDR2 YSLEER. V shed 6 bases and J shed 5 bases, with 13 bases lying between them. CDR3 size: 13 residues.

The chain has TRBV2 and TRBJ2-7; no definite D call. The CDR3 covers 13 residues. Germline assignment: CDR1 SNHLY and CDR2 FYNNEI. Trimming pared 0 bases from V and 4 bases from J, leaving 7 bases between. CDR3 sequence: CASSEAEKYEQYF. CDR3 sequence (DNA): TGTGCCAGCAGTGAAGCAGAGAAATACGAGCAGTACTTC. Full variable domain (rest looked up from reference TRBV2 and TRBJ2-7): EPEVTQTPSHQVTQMGQEVILRCVPISNHLYFYWYRQILGQKVEFLVSFYNNEISEKSEIFDDQFSVERPDGSNFTLKIRSTKLEDSAMYFCASSEAEKYEQYFGPGTRLTVT.

V and J are TRBV2 and TRBJ2-1, with D tentatively TRBD2 (5 bases). V was shortened by 5 bases and J by 8 bases, with 19 bases between the two germline ends. This CDR3 is 15 amino acids long. The germline V gene has CDR1 SNHLY and CDR2 FYNNEI. CDR3 region: CASSSGRQIDDEQFF. Here the CDR3 DNA reads TGTGCCAGCAGTAGCGGCAGGCAAATCGACGATGAGCAGTTCTTC.

This chain connects TRBV28 to TRBJ1-4; D is undetermined. CDR1 and CDR2 (germline): MDHEN, SYDVKM. The CDR3 spans 18 residues. Trimming pared 3 bases from V and 0 bases from J, leaving 17 bases between. Here the CDR3 reads CASSFLAGEAATNEKLFF. CDR3 nucleotide sequence: TGTGCCAGCAGTTTCCTTGCGGGCGAGGCCGCAACTAATGAAAAACTGTTTTTT.

The J gene is TRBJ2-5, the V gene TRBV27, with 10 positions matching TRBD2. After removal of 2 bases from V and 2 bases from J, the junction contained 2 bases not matched to a gene. The CDR3 extends over 15 amino acids. Germline values: CDR1 MNHEY, CDR2 SMNVEV (reference sequence). Here the CDR3 reads CASSLIAGGQETQYF. The CDR3 DNA sequence: TGTGCCAGCAGTTTAATAGCGGGGGGACAAGAGACCCAGTACTTC.